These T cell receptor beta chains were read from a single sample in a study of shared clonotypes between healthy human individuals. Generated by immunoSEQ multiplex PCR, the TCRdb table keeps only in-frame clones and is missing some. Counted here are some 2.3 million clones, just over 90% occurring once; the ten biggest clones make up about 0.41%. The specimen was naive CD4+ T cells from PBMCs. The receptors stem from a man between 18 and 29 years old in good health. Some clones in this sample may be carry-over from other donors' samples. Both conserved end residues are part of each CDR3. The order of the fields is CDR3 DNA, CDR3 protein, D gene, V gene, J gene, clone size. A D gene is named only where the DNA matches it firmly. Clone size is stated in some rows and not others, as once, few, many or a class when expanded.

DNA: TGTGCCAGCAGTGAAAAGGGGACATTTAGCGGTTGGGCCTACGAGCAGTACTTC; CDR3: CASSEKGTFSGWAYEQYF; D: NA; V: TRBV6-1; J: TRBJ2-7; size: NA
DNA: TGTGCCAGCAGTCGCCCCGTTAGCGGGAGAGCCTACGAGCAGTACTTC; CDR3: CASSRPVSGRAYEQYF; D: TRBD2; V: TRBV28; J: TRBJ2-7; size: NA
DNA: TGTGCCAGCAGTTTAGACAGGGGCACAGCTAACTATGGCTACACCTTC; CDR3: CASSLDRGTANYGYTF; D: TRBD1; V: TRBV6-5; J: TRBJ1-2; size: NA
DNA: TGTGCCAGCAGCGCCACCTCTGGCCTCGGGGCCTCAGTCTATGGCTACACCTTC; CDR3: CASSATSGLGASVYGYTF; D: NA; V: TRBV28; J: TRBJ1-2; size: NA
DNA: TGTGCCAGCGCACCGGAGCGGGAGGGCCCCAATGAGCAGTTCTTC; CDR3: CASAPEREGPNEQFF; D: TRBD2; V: TRBV6-5; J: TRBJ2-1; size: NA
DNA: TGCGCCAGCAGCTTGTCTGTCAGGGCCTACGAGCAGTACTTC; CDR3: CASSLSVRAYEQYF; D: NA; V: TRBV5-1; J: TRBJ2-7; size: once
DNA: TGTGCCAGCAGCCCCCAAATGTTACAGGCCGGAACCGGGGAGCTGTTTTTT; CDR3: CASSPQMLQAGTGELFF; D: NA; V: TRBV7-3; J: TRBJ2-2; size: NA
DNA: TGTGCCTGGAGTGAGGGCAGCTACTCTGGAAACACCATATATTTT; CDR3: CAWSEGSYSGNTIYF; D: NA; V: TRBV30; J: TRBJ1-3; size: NA
DNA: TGTGCCAGCAGCTTCCGGGGGTCGGAGACCCAGTACTTC; CDR3: CASSFRGSETQYF; D: NA; V: TRBV7-3; J: TRBJ2-5; size: NA
DNA: TGCGCCAGCAGCCGTACCCCGGGACAGGGGTGGGAAAAACTGTTTTTT; CDR3: CASSRTPGQGWEKLFF; D: TRBD1; V: TRBV5-1; J: TRBJ1-4; size: NA
DNA: TGTGCCAGCAGCAGGGACTCAAATCAGCCCCAGCATTTT; CDR3: CASSRDSNQPQHF; D: NA; V: TRBV5-4; J: TRBJ1-5; size: NA
DNA: TGTGCCAGCAGCCCCGTACTAGCGGGAGTAGAGACCCAGTACTTC; CDR3: CASSPVLAGVETQYF; D: TRBD2; V: TRBV7-3; J: TRBJ2-5; size: NA
DNA: TGCGCCAGCACGGCCGTGGCAGGGGTAACCTACGAGCAGTACTTC; CDR3: CASTAVAGVTYEQYF; D: NA; V: TRBV5-1; J: TRBJ2-7; size: once
DNA: TGTGCAAGTCGCTTACCCGGGACAGGGGGTAGTAACCGGGAGACCCAGTACTTC; CDR3: CASRLPGTGGSNRETQYF; D: NA; V: TRBV12-2; J: TRBJ2-5; size: once
DNA: TGTGCCAGCAGCTTCCGTCTGGGGGAAGTTTTCTTT; CDR3: CASSFRLGEVFF; D: NA; V: TRBV5-8; J: TRBJ1-1; size: NA
DNA: TGCGCCAGCAGCTTGGACAGGGTTAGGACTGAAGCTTTCTTT; CDR3: CASSLDRVRTEAFF; D: NA; V: TRBV5-1; J: TRBJ1-1; size: NA
DNA: TGTGCCAGCAGCCCTAGGGTGGGGGTCTACGAGCAGTACTTC; CDR3: CASSPRVGVYEQYF; D: NA; V: TRBV7-9; J: TRBJ2-7; size: NA
DNA: TGTGCCAGCTCAGAGAACAGGGTGAGGGAGACCCAGTACTTC; CDR3: CASSENRVRETQYF; D: NA; V: TRBV18; J: TRBJ2-5; size: NA
DNA: TGCAGCGTACGAAGGGACGGTTCTGCAACTAATGAAAAACTGTTTTTT; CDR3: CSVRRDGSATNEKLFF; D: NA; V: TRBV29-1; J: TRBJ1-4; size: NA
DNA: TGTGCCATCAGCCCTAATTCAGATACGCAGTATTTT; CDR3: CAISPNSDTQYF; D: NA; V: TRBV10-3; J: TRBJ2-3; size: NA
DNA: TGTGCCAGCAGCTTTGAGGGCCCAGATACGCAGTATTTT; CDR3: CASSFEGPDTQYF; D: NA; V: TRBV5-4; J: TRBJ2-3; size: NA
DNA: TGTGCCAGCAGCTTCCAGGGAAGCTCTGGAAACACCATATATTTT; CDR3: CASSFQGSSGNTIYF; D: NA; V: TRBV11-2; J: TRBJ1-3; size: NA
DNA: TGTGCCAGCAGTACCGGGACGAGACAAGAGACCCAGTACTTC; CDR3: CASSTGTRQETQYF; D: NA; V: TRBV7-9; J: TRBJ2-5; size: NA
DNA: TGTGCCAGCAGTACCCCTAGCGGGAGTTTCTACGAGCAGTACTTC; CDR3: CASSTPSGSFYEQYF; D: TRBD2; V: TRBV28; J: TRBJ2-7; size: NA
DNA: TGCGCCAGCAGCAGGGGACTAGCCGTGGTTGATACGCAGTATTTT; CDR3: CASSRGLAVVDTQYF; D: TRBD2; V: TRBV5-1; J: TRBJ2-3; size: NA
DNA: TGCGCCAGCAGCTTGGAGCGGGGGACCTACGAGCAGTACTTC; CDR3: CASSLERGTYEQYF; D: TRBD2; V: TRBV5-1; J: TRBJ2-7; size: few
DNA: TGTGCCAGCAGCCAAGGACAGGGAATAACCTACGAGCAGTACTTC; CDR3: CASSQGQGITYEQYF; D: TRBD1; V: TRBV7-2; J: TRBJ2-7; size: NA
DNA: TGTGCCAGCATGGGGGCGCGGGATGAAAAACTGTTTTTT; CDR3: CASMGARDEKLFF; D: NA; V: TRBV28; J: TRBJ1-4; size: NA
DNA: TGCGCCAGCGGCCCGGGACAGACTAGATGGAATGAGCAGTTCTTC; CDR3: CASGPGQTRWNEQFF; D: NA; V: TRBV5-1; J: TRBJ2-1; size: NA
DNA: TGTGCCATCAGTGAGTCAAACCAGGGGGTGGGCGAGCAGTACTTC; CDR3: CAISESNQGVGEQYF; D: TRBD1; V: TRBV10-3; J: TRBJ2-7; size: NA
DNA: TGTGCCATCAGGAGGACCGTGGCGAACACCGGGGAGCTGTTTTTT; CDR3: CAIRRTVANTGELFF; D: NA; V: TRBV10-3; J: TRBJ2-2; size: NA
DNA: TGTGCCAGCGTCAGGGTCCTGGAAGGAGATACGCAGTATTTT; CDR3: CASVRVLEGDTQYF; D: NA; V: TRBV6-9; J: TRBJ2-3; size: NA
DNA: TGTGCCAGCAGCGCTCAGCCGCACTCTGGAAACACCATATATTTT; CDR3: CASSAQPHSGNTIYF; D: NA; V: TRBV7-9; J: TRBJ1-3; size: NA
DNA: TGTGCCACCAGCCCAGATGAGCAGTTCTTC; CDR3: CATSPDEQFF; D: NA; V: TRBV15; J: TRBJ2-1; size: NA
DNA: TGTGCTAGTGGTTCCCTGGCCCAGGGCTGGGGCACCGGGGAGCTGTTTTTT; CDR3: CASGSLAQGWGTGELFF; D: NA; V: TRBV12-5; J: TRBJ2-2; size: NA
DNA: TGTGCCAGCAGCTCCGTCAGGACGGATCGACGCAATGAGCAGTTCTTC; CDR3: CASSSVRTDRRNEQFF; D: NA; V: TRBV7-7; J: TRBJ2-1; size: NA
DNA: TGTGCCAGCAGCGACAGGGGAACTGAAGCTTTCTTT; CDR3: CASSDRGTEAFF; D: TRBD1; V: TRBV28; J: TRBJ1-1; size: once
DNA: TGTGCCAGCAGCCCCTTCGGGACTAGCGTCGTTATTGAGCAGTTCTTC; CDR3: CASSPFGTSVVIEQFF; D: TRBD2; V: TRBV7-9; J: TRBJ2-1; size: NA
DNA: TGTGCCAGTGGACAGGGACTATCCTACGAGCAGTACTTC; CDR3: CASGQGLSYEQYF; D: NA; V: TRBV2; J: TRBJ2-7; size: once
DNA: TGTGCCAGCAGCGTAGAGTCTACAGGGGAGCAGTACTTC; CDR3: CASSVESTGEQYF; D: NA; V: TRBV9; J: TRBJ2-7; size: NA
DNA: TGTGCCAGCAGTTTACCCCGGGACAGGGGGCTCCCCCAGCAGTACTTC; CDR3: CASSLPRDRGLPQQYF; D: TRBD1; V: TRBV28; J: TRBJ2-7; size: NA
DNA: TGTGCCAGCTCACCAATATGGGGGTTCGATGAGCAGTTCTTC; CDR3: CASSPIWGFDEQFF; D: NA; V: TRBV18; J: TRBJ2-1; size: NA
DNA: TGTGCCAGTAGTATTTCTTACAGGGTGGTGGAAAAACTGTTTTTT; CDR3: CASSISYRVVEKLFF; D: NA; V: TRBV19; J: TRBJ1-4; size: few
DNA: TGCGCCAGCAGGTGGGGACAGGGCGGTTACGAGCAGTACTTC; CDR3: CASRWGQGGYEQYF; D: TRBD1; V: TRBV5-1; J: TRBJ2-7; size: NA
DNA: TGTGCCAGCAGCCCACCTAGCGGGATCCGGGGCGAGCAGTACTTC; CDR3: CASSPPSGIRGEQYF; D: TRBD2; V: TRBV4-2; J: TRBJ2-7; size: NA
DNA: TGCGCCAGCAGCTCGGGACTAGCGGCCCACACAGATACGCAGTATTTT; CDR3: CASSSGLAAHTDTQYF; D: TRBD2; V: TRBV5-1; J: TRBJ2-3; size: NA
DNA: TGCGCCAGCAGCTTGGTACGGGAGGGACAAACTCGGGACGAGCAGTACTTC; CDR3: CASSLVREGQTRDEQYF; D: TRBD2; V: TRBV5-1; J: TRBJ2-7; size: NA
DNA: TGTGCCAGCAGTGAGGTTTTTGACTACTTATACGAGCAGTACTTC; CDR3: CASSEVFDYLYEQYF; D: NA; V: TRBV6-1; J: TRBJ2-7; size: NA
DNA: TGTGCCAGCAGCAATAGTGGGGTTTATAGCAATCAGCCCCAGCATTTT; CDR3: CASSNSGVYSNQPQHF; D: NA; V: TRBV28; J: TRBJ1-5; size: once
DNA: TGTGCCAGCAGTCCCACCGGGACAGGAACCTACGAGCAGTACTTC; CDR3: CASSPTGTGTYEQYF; D: TRBD1; V: TRBV28; J: TRBJ2-7; size: NA
DNA: TGTGCCAGCAGTGTGCAGGGAGGAGGAGAAAAACTGTTTTTT; CDR3: CASSVQGGGEKLFF; D: NA; V: TRBV2; J: TRBJ1-4; size: NA
DNA: TGTGCCAGCAGTCCCTCAGGGAGCGGGAGGGGGGAGACCCAGTACTTC; CDR3: CASSPSGSGRGETQYF; D: TRBD2; V: TRBV28; J: TRBJ2-5; size: NA
DNA: TGTGCCAGCTCACCTGGGACTTCCGCATCCCCTGGGGCCAACGTCCTGACTTTC; CDR3: CASSPGTSASPGANVLTF; D: NA; V: TRBV18; J: TRBJ2-6; size: NA
DNA: TGTGCCAGCAGTGATAGCGGGAGCGCCTACAATGAGCAGTTCTTC; CDR3: CASSDSGSAYNEQFF; D: TRBD2; V: TRBV2; J: TRBJ2-1; size: NA